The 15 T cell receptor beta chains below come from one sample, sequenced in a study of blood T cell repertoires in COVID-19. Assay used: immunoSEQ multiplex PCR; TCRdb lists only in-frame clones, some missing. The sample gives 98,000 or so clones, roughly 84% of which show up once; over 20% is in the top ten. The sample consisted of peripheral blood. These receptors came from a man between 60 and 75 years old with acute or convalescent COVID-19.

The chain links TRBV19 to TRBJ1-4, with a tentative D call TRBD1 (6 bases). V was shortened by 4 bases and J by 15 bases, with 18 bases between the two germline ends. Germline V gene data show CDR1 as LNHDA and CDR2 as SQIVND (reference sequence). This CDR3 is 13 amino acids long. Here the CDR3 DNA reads TGTGCCAGTAGTACCACCGGGACACCGATATTGTTTTTT. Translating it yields CASSTTGTPILFF.

The CDR3 loop reads CASSQVGDSPLHF. CDR3 bases: TGTGCCAGCAGCCAAGTAGGGGATTCACCCCTCCACTTT. V and J are TRBV3-1 (or the pseudogene TRBV3-2) and TRBJ1-6, with D maybe TRBD1 (5 bases). The V gene lost 1 base and the J gene lost 8 bases, with 6 bases spanning the gap. There are 13 residues in the CDR3. The V gene's germline CDR1 is LGHDT and CDR2 YNNKEL (reference sequence).

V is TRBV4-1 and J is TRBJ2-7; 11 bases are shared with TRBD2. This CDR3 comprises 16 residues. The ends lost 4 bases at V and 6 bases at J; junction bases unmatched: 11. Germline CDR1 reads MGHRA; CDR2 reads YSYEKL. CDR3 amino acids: CASSPIRRLAGGEQYF. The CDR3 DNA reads TGCGCCAGCAGCCCTATAAGGAGGCTAGCGGGAGGCGAGCAGTACTTC.

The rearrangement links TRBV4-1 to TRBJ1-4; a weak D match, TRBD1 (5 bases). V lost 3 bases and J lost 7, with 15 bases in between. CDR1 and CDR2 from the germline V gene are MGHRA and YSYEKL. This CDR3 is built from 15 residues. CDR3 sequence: CASSHVRGGGEKLFF. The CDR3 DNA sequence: TGCGCCAGCAGCCACGTGAGGGGAGGTGGTGAAAAACTGTTTTTT.

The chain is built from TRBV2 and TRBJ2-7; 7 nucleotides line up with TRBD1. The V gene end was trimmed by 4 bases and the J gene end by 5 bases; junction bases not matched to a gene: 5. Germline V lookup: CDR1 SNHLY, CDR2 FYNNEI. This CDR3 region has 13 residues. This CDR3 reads CASSARDRNEQYF. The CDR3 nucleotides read TGTGCCAGCAGTGCCCGGGACAGAAACGAGCAGTACTTC.

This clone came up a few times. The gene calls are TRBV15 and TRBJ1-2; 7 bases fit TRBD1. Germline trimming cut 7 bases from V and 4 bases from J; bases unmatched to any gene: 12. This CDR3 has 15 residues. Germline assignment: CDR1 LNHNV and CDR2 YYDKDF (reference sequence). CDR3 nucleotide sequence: TGTGCCACCACCGTGGGAAGACAGGGCGTCTATGGCTACACCTTC. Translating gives CATTVGRQGVYGYTF.

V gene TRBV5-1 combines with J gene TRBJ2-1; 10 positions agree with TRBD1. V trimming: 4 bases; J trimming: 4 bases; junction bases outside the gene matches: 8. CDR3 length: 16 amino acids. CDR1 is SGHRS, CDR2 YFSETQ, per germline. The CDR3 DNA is TGCGCCAGCAGCCAGGGAGACAGGGGGCGGTACAATGAGCAGTTCTTC. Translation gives CASSQGDRGRYNEQFF. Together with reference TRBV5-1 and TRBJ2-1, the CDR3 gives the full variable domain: KAGVTQTPRYLIKTRGQQVTLSCSPISGHRSVSWYQQTPGQGLQFLFEYFSETQRNKGNFPGRFSGRQFSNSRSEMNVSTLELGDSALYLCASSQGDRGRYNEQFFGPGTRLTVL.

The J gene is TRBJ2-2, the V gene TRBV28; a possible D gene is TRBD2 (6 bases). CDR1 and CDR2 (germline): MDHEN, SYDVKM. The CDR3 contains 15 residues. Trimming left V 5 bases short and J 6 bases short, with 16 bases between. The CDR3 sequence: CASSRIVWGAGELFF. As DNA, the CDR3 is TGTGCCAGCAGTAGAATTGTATGGGGGGCCGGGGAGCTGTTTTTT.

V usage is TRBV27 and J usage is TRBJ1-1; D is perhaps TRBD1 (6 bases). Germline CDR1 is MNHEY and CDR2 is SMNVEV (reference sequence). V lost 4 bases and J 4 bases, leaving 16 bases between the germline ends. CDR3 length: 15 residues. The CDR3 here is CASSSPTGISTEAFF. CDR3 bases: TGTGCCAGCAGTTCTCCGACAGGAATCAGCACTGAAGCTTTCTTT.

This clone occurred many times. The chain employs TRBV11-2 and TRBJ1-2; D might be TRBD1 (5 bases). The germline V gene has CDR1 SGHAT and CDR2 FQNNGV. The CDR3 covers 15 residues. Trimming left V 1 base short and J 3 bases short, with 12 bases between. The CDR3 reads CASSLGAGTDYGYTF. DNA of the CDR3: TGTGCCAGCAGCTTAGGAGCGGGGACGGACTATGGCTACACCTTC.

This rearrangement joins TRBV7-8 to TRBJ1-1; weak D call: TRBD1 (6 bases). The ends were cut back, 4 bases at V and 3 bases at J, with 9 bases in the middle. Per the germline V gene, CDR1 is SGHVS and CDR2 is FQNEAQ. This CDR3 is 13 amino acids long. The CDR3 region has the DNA TGTGCCAGCAGCTCACAGGGAGACACTGAAGCTTTCTTT. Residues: CASSSQGDTEAFF.

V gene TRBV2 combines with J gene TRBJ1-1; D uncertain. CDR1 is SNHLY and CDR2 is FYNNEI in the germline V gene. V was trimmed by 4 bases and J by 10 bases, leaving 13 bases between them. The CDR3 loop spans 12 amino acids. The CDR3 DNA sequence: TGTGCCAGCAGTGGCGTCAGCGGGGTAGCTTTCTTT. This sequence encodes CASSGVSGVAFF.

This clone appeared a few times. The CDR3 DNA is TGCGCCAGCAGCACAAGGGGAGGGGGTGAAAAACTGTTTTTT. This encodes CASSTRGGGEKLFF. The chain has TRBV4-1 and TRBJ1-4; perhaps TRBD1 as D (6 bases). Trimming removed 5 bases from V and 7 bases from J, with 14 bases in between. Germline CDR1 and CDR2: MGHRA and YSYEKL. This CDR3 spans 14 amino acids.

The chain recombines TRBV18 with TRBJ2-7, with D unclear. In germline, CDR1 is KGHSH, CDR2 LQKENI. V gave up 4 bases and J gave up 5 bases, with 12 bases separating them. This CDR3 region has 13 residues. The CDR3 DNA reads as TGTGCCAGCTCACTGACCGGCGGCGACGAGCAGTACGTC. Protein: CASSLTGGDEQYV.

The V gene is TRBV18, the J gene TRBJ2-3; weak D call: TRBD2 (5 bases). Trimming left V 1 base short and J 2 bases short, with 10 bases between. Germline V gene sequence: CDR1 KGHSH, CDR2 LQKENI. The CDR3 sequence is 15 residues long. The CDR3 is CASSPQDSPTDTQYF. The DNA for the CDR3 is TGTGCCAGCTCACCACAGGACTCCCCCACAGATACGCAGTATTTT.